These T cell receptor beta chains were read from a single sample in a study of T cell responses to AZD1222 COVID-19 vaccine. Method: immunoSEQ multiplex PCR; TCRdb's copy keeps in-frame clones and lacks some. The sample yields 85,000 to 100,000 clones, approximately 78% seen once. The source material was peripheral blood, sampled on day 0 of AZD1222 vaccination. The source is an adult in good health. Both conserved end residues are part of each CDR3. Clone size is not always given. Where it is, it says once, few, many or a class for expanded clones.

clone size	J gene	V gene	CDR3 protein
once	TRBJ1-5	TRBV28	CASSLFARGGSYQPQHF
once	TRBJ2-1	TRBV9	CASSVGTYGANEQFF
-	TRBJ2-3	TRBV6-2/TRBV6-3	CASSYAEGSTDTQYF
few	TRBJ2-1	TRBV20-1	CSASVAGGFIYEQFF
-	TRBJ2-5	TRBV29-1	CSVEMLAETQYF
-	TRBJ2-5	TRBV29-1	CSVDPGGTSSVKTQYF
-	TRBJ1-2	TRBV11-2	CASSLGQGYGGYTF
-	TRBJ2-7	TRBV18	CASSPNGSGEQYF
-	TRBJ2-1	TRBV7-8	CASSSGLKQFF
-	TRBJ2-5	TRBV7-7	CASSPASGAQETQYF
-	TRBJ1-2	TRBV2	CASSEVVQTSYGYTF
-	TRBJ2-3	TRBV30	CAWSGLAGTDTQYF
-	TRBJ1-2	TRBV18	CASSPVREPVGYTF
-	TRBJ2-4	TRBV27	CASRGGRLAPNIQYF
-	TRBJ2-1	TRBV7-9	CASSARDYNEQFF
-	TRBJ2-3	TRBV3-1/TRBV3-2	CASTAGQGDSDTQYF
-	TRBJ2-5	TRBV18	CASSPGLAGSVAETQYF
-	TRBJ1-5	TRBV27	CASSTTGTGTNQPQHF
-	TRBJ1-2	TRBV28	CASSFKGESYTF
-	TRBJ1-1	TRBV6-2/TRBV6-3	CASSYRQGSEAFF
-	TRBJ2-5	TRBV6-1	CASSEGVAGWLETQYF
-	TRBJ2-4	TRBV19	CASSPLGTKNIQYF
-	TRBJ2-7	TRBV6-5	CASSSFLAAAYEQYF
-	TRBJ2-1	TRBV7-2	CASSLDTSGYNEQFF
-	TRBJ2-1	TRBV3-1/TRBV3-2	CASNFPGQGYNEQFF
few	TRBJ2-1	TRBV18	CASSPQSSSYNEQFF
-	TRBJ2-1	TRBV18	CASAGGSTYNEQFF
few	TRBJ1-2	TRBV15	CATSRGVGDTTNYGYTF
-	TRBJ2-1	TRBV24-1	CATSDSRTSGRRVEQFF
-	TRBJ2-5	TRBV5-1	CASSPRGETQYF
few	TRBJ2-1	TRBV7-9	CASSPKRRVSAYEQFF
-	TRBJ2-2	TRBV23-1	CASPARYTGELFF
-	TRBJ2-3	TRBV27	CASKRGRGADTQYF
-	TRBJ2-2	TRBV7-2	CASSFPGQSTGELFF
few	TRBJ2-3	TRBV6-2/TRBV6-3	CASSYSVDTQYF
-	TRBJ2-2	TRBV4-1	CASSQVSLARTGELFF
-	TRBJ2-7	TRBV5-4	CASSFGGRYEQYF
-	TRBJ2-4	TRBV4-1	CASSHLGRENIQYF
-	TRBJ1-1	TRBV9	CASSVRSSTEAFF